The rows below give T cell receptor beta chains drawn from one sample of a study of Graves' ophthalmopathy and Graves' hyperthyroidism. TCRdb ran MiXCR on the multiplex PCR reads and lists one entry per CDR3 protein. The sample lists approximately 700,000 distinct CDR3 sequences; roughly two fifths were seen once. The sample was peripheral blood. The receptors were sampled from an adult man with Graves' ophthalmopathy. Both conserved end residues are part of each CDR3. A D gene is named only where the DNA matches it firmly. Clone size, where shown, is once, few, many, or a class for clones that have expanded.

D: TRBD2
size: many
V: TRBV20-1
J: TRBJ2-5
CDR3: CSARVGTSGKTQYF
DNA: TGCAGTGCTAGAGTAGGGACTAGCGGGAAGACCCAGTACTTC

D: NA
size: many
V: TRBV15
J: TRBJ2-7
CDR3: CATSRDRAALEQYF
DNA: TGTGCCACCAGCAGAGATCGAGCGGCCCTCGAGCAGTACTTC

D: NA
size: NA
V: TRBV20-1
J: TRBJ1-2
CDR3: CSARDRVHGYTF
DNA: TGCAGTGCTAGAGACAGGGTTCACGGCTACACCTTC

D: NA
size: few
V: TRBV2
J: TRBJ2-7
CDR3: CASSGRLTSGRYYEQYF
DNA: TGTGCCAGCAGTGGCCGTCTGACGTCCGGGCGATATTACGAGCAGTACTTC

D: NA
size: few
V: TRBV9
J: TRBJ1-4
CDR3: CASASRQEKLFF
DNA: TGTGCCAGCGCTTCCCGCCAAGAAAAACTGTTTTTT

D: TRBD2
size: many
V: TRBV2
J: TRBJ2-7
CDR3: CASTSGSTYEQYF
DNA: TGTGCCAGCACTAGCGGGAGTACCTACGAGCAGTACTTC

D: TRBD1
size: NA
V: TRBV9
J: TRBJ1-2
CDR3: CASSPYRDHRGYGYTF
DNA: TGTGCCAGCTCACCCTACAGGGATCACAGGGGTTATGGCTACACCTTC

D: TRBD1
size: many
V: TRBV5-1
J: TRBJ2-7
CDR3: CASSTPGQGSEQYF
DNA: TGCGCCAGCAGCACACCGGGACAGGGGAGCGAGCAGTACTTC

D: TRBD1
size: NA
V: TRBV5-4
J: TRBJ1-1
CDR3: CASSLAGGPEAFF
DNA: TGTGCCAGCAGCTTGGCAGGGGGCCCTGAAGCTTTCTTT

D: TRBD2
size: NA
V: TRBV7-3
J: TRBJ2-5
CDR3: CASSTRTSGSSGETQYF
DNA: TGTGCCAGCAGCACGAGGACTAGCGGGAGTTCGGGAGAGACCCAGTACTTC

D: NA
size: few
V: TRBV10-3
J: TRBJ1-2
CDR3: CAISEAGWTGYTF
DNA: TGTGCCATCAGTGAAGCAGGCTGGACTGGCTACACCTTC

D: NA
size: few
V: TRBV19
J: TRBJ1-5
CDR3: CASSIDGFTSNQPQHF
DNA: TGTGCCAGTAGTATAGACGGCTTTACTAGCAATCAGCCCCAGCATTTT

D: NA
size: once
V: TRBV2
J: TRBJ1-1
CDR3: CASSPTNPLAEAFF
DNA: TGTGCCAGCTCACCGACAAACCCGTTGGCTGAAGCTTTCTTT

D: NA
size: few
V: TRBV25-1
J: TRBJ1-2
CDR3: CASSQDPTGDDGYTF
DNA: TGTGCCAGCAGCCAGGACCCAACGGGGGACGATGGCTACACCTTC

D: NA
size: NA
V: TRBV14
J: TRBJ1-1
CDR3: CASSSDDPEAFF
DNA: TGTGCCAGCAGCTCGGACGACCCTGAAGCTTTCTTT

D: NA
size: NA
V: TRBV20-1
J: TRBJ1-4
CDR3: CSARAPLGGAEGEKLFF
DNA: TGCAGTGCTAGAGCACCCCTCGGGGGGGCGGAGGGGGAAAAACTGTTTTTT

D: NA
size: NA
V: TRBV7-9
J: TRBJ1-1
CDR3: CASSHGADLNTEAFF
DNA: TGTGCCAGCAGCCACGGGGCAGACCTTAACACTGAAGCTTTCTTT

D: TRBD2
size: NA
V: TRBV9
J: TRBJ2-2
CDR3: CASSVTSGRAGTGELFF
DNA: TGTGCCAGCAGCGTTACTAGCGGGAGGGCCGGCACCGGGGAGCTGTTTTTT

D: TRBD1
size: many
V: TRBV10-3
J: TRBJ1-1
CDR3: CAITGGQLSTEAFF
DNA: TGTGCCATCACCGGGGGACAGCTGAGCACTGAAGCTTTCTTT

D: NA
size: many
V: TRBV10-3
J: TRBJ1-2
CDR3: CAISESGNRRGWDGYTF
DNA: TGTGCCATCAGTGAGTCGGGGAACCGGAGAGGATGGGATGGCTACACCTTC

D: NA
size: NA
V: TRBV29-1
J: TRBJ2-5
CDR3: CSLGRQETQYF
DNA: TGCAGCTTAGGACGCCAAGAGACCCAGTACTTC

D: NA
size: many
V: TRBV29-1
J: TRBJ1-3
CDR3: CSVETGRSGNTIYF
DNA: TGCAGCGTTGAAACAGGCCGATCTGGAAACACCATATATTTT

D: TRBD2
size: NA
V: TRBV29-1
J: TRBJ2-1
CDR3: CSVGGSGGSYNEQFF
DNA: TGCAGCGTTGGTGGGAGCGGGGGTTCCTACAATGAGCAGTTCTTC

D: TRBD1
size: NA
V: TRBV6-5
J: TRBJ1-2
CDR3: CASRNFDRGPGPSYTF
DNA: TGTGCCAGCAGAAATTTCGACAGGGGGCCAGGACCTAGCTACACCTTC

D: NA
size: few
V: TRBV7-9
J: TRBJ1-2
CDR3: CASSFGLLGQHNYGYTF
DNA: TGTGCCAGCAGCTTTGGATTGCTGGGACAACATAACTATGGCTACACCTTC

D: NA
size: many
V: TRBV2
J: TRBJ2-7
CDR3: CASRGTGDYEQYF
DNA: TGTGCCAGCAGGGGGACGGGAGACTACGAGCAGTACTTC

D: TRBD1
size: many
V: TRBV7-2
J: TRBJ2-5
CDR3: CASSLQGARETQYF
DNA: TGTGCCAGCAGCTTACAGGGGGCGAGAGAGACCCAGTACTTC

D: NA
size: many
V: TRBV24-1
J: TRBJ2-5
CDR3: CATSDLAQGRETQYF
DNA: TGTGCCACCAGTGATTTGGCTCAGGGGAGGGAGACCCAGTACTTC

D: NA
size: few
V: TRBV20-1
J: TRBJ1-2
CDR3: CSAMSPVRRGYTF
DNA: TGCAGTGCTATGTCACCAGTCCGTCGGGGCTACACCTTC

D: TRBD1
size: NA
V: TRBV29-1
J: TRBJ1-4
CDR3: CSPGQGEKLFF
DNA: TGCAGCCCGGGACAGGGTGAAAAACTGTTTTTT

D: NA
size: NA
V: TRBV20-1
J: TRBJ1-5
CDR3: CSAQASNQPQHF
DNA: TGCAGTGCTCAAGCTAGCAATCAGCCCCAGCATTTT

D: NA
size: many
V: TRBV7-2
J: TRBJ2-5
CDR3: CASSFRQNQETQYF
DNA: TGTGCCAGCAGCTTTAGGCAGAACCAAGAGACCCAGTACTTC

D: TRBD1
size: NA
V: TRBV7-9
J: TRBJ2-5
CDR3: CASSRDRVNQPQYF
DNA: TGTGCCAGCAGCCGTGACAGGGTAAATCAGCCCCAGTACTTC

D: NA
size: NA
V: TRBV7-8
J: TRBJ1-2
CDR3: CASSLVAGPYGYTF
DNA: TGTGCCAGCAGCTTAGTGGCAGGGCCCTATGGCTACACCTTC

D: NA
size: NA
V: TRBV15
J: TRBJ2-2
CDR3: CATVEGINTGELFF
DNA: TGTGCCACCGTCGAGGGCATTAACACCGGGGAGCTGTTTTTT

D: TRBD2
size: NA
V: TRBV7-2
J: TRBJ2-7
CDR3: CASSLWASGDYEQYF
DNA: TGTGCCAGCAGCTTATGGGCTAGCGGAGACTACGAGCAGTACTTC

D: NA
size: NA
V: TRBV6-6
J: TRBJ2-2
CDR3: CASSHRAIGELFF
DNA: TGTGCCAGCAGTCACAGGGCGATCGGGGAGCTGTTTTTT

D: TRBD1
size: many
V: TRBV7-9
J: TRBJ2-7
CDR3: CASSPGGTGSLYEQYF
DNA: TGTGCCAGCAGCCCCGGTGGGACAGGGAGCCTTTACGAGCAGTACTTC

D: NA
size: few
V: TRBV5-4
J: TRBJ1-2
CDR3: CASSVGNTGQTYGYTF
DNA: TGTGCCAGCAGCGTGGGTAATACCGGACAGACCTATGGCTACACCTTC

D: TRBD1
size: many
V: TRBV19
J: TRBJ1-2
CDR3: CASSVDRSNGYTF
DNA: TGTGCCAGTAGCGTGGACAGGTCCAATGGCTACACCTTC

D: TRBD1
size: few
V: TRBV24-1
J: TRBJ1-5
CDR3: CATSVLGQGNQPQHF
DNA: TGTGCCACCAGCGTCCTGGGACAGGGGAATCAGCCCCAGCATTTT

D: NA
size: few
V: TRBV28
J: TRBJ2-7
CDR3: CASSLGANYEQYF
DNA: TGTGCCAGCAGTTTAGGAGCGAACTACGAGCAGTACTTC

D: TRBD2
size: NA
V: TRBV29-1
J: TRBJ2-1
CDR3: CSVDGLAGLIYNEQFF
DNA: TGCAGCGTTGACGGACTAGCGGGACTCATTTATAATGAGCAGTTCTTC

D: TRBD1
size: few
V: TRBV25-1
J: TRBJ1-5
CDR3: CASSLSSAGGQPQHF
DNA: TGTGCCAGCAGTTTATCTTCGGCAGGGGGCCAGCCCCAGCATTTT

D: NA
size: NA
V: TRBV2
J: TRBJ2-7
CDR3: CASSRLTVTGPQNYEQYF
DNA: TGTGCCAGCAGCCGACTAACCGTCACAGGGCCCCAGAACTACGAGCAGTACTTC

D: TRBD1
size: few
V: TRBV6-6
J: TRBJ1-6
CDR3: CATGQGGTPLHF
DNA: TGTGCCACCGGACAGGGTGGTACACCCCTCCACTTT

D: NA
size: few
V: TRBV7-2
J: TRBJ2-7
CDR3: CASTATIGYEQYF
DNA: TGTGCCAGCACCGCAACAATTGGTTACGAGCAGTACTTC

D: NA
size: NA
V: TRBV9
J: TRBJ2-7
CDR3: CASSQGGYGTYEQYF
DNA: TGCGCCAGCAGCCAAGGAGGGTACGGGACCTACGAGCAGTACTTC

D: NA
size: once
V: TRBV10-2
J: TRBJ2-7
CDR3: CASSAGTTTYEQYF
DNA: TGCGCCAGCAGTGCCGGGACAACCACCTACGAGCAGTACTTC

D: NA
size: many
V: TRBV2
J: TRBJ1-6
CDR3: CASSRGSPLHF
DNA: TGTGCCAGCAGTAGGGGATCGCCCCTCCACTTT

D: NA
size: many
V: TRBV7-9
J: TRBJ1-3
CDR3: CASSFDGNTIYF
DNA: TGTGCCAGCAGCTTTGATGGAAACACCATATATTTT

D: TRBD1
size: many
V: TRBV20-1
J: TRBJ2-6
CDR3: CSAATGAGANVLTF
DNA: TGCAGTGCTGCGACAGGGGCAGGGGCCAACGTCCTGACTTTC

D: NA
size: NA
V: TRBV15
J: TRBJ1-2
CDR3: CATSSYDSIYGYTF
DNA: TGTGCCACCAGCAGTTACGACAGCATCTATGGCTACACCTTC

D: TRBD1
size: many
V: TRBV10-3
J: TRBJ1-1
CDR3: CATLLDRDDTEAFF
DNA: TGTGCCACCCTCCTCGACAGGGATGACACTGAAGCTTTCTTT

D: TRBD2
size: few
V: TRBV29-1
J: TRBJ2-2
CDR3: CSHSGYGLNTGELFF
DNA: TGCAGCCATAGCGGGTATGGCCTAAACACCGGGGAGCTGTTTTTT

D: NA
size: NA
V: TRBV2
J: TRBJ1-5
CDR3: CASSESWQGYYQPQHF
DNA: TGTGCCAGCAGTGAGTCGTGGCAGGGTTATTATCAGCCCCAGCATTTT

D: NA
size: many
V: TRBV7-8
J: TRBJ1-5
CDR3: CASSLFAGDSNQPQHF
DNA: TGTGCCAGCAGCTTATTTGCCGGAGATAGCAATCAGCCCCAGCATTTT

D: NA
size: few
V: TRBV6-6
J: TRBJ1-4
CDR3: CASSDHEKLFF
DNA: TGTGCCAGCAGTGATCATGAAAAACTGTTTTTT